One sample yielded the 28 T cell receptor beta chains listed below, sequenced in a study of blood T cells in healthy people across ages. A second PCR of about 6 to 12 cycles used a sample-barcoded 5' primer and a J-beta primer mix. TCRdb processed the 5' RACE reads anew with MiXCR; each CDR3 protein has one entry. The sample has fewer than 900,000 distinct CDR3 sequences; about 42% are singletons. Sequenced material: blood. The receptor set was obtained from a woman in her fifties or sixties in good health.

The chain employs TRBV5-1 and TRBJ2-7; D may be TRBD1 (6 bases). CDR3 length: 14 amino acids. Germline CDR1 is SGHRS and CDR2 is YFSETQ. The V gene lost 7 bases and the J gene lost 7 bases, with 21 bases spanning the gap. The CDR3 DNA follows: TGCGCCAGCCCCGGGACAAGCTCCTACAATGAGCAGTACTTC. Translated: CASPGTSSYNEQYF.

The CDR3, as DNA: TGTGCCAGCAGCCAAGTGGAAGGGAGCAATCAGCCCCAGCATTTT. As protein: CASSQVEGSNQPQHF. The rearrangement links TRBV4-2 to TRBJ1-5; D is undetermined. V lost 1 base, J lost 1 base, and 8 bases lay in between. The CDR3 has 15 amino acids. Germline CDR1 LGHNA, CDR2 YNFKEQ.

This clonotype came up a few times. This chain links TRBV9 with TRBJ2-3, with D uncertain. This CDR3 is 16 amino acids long. Germline values: CDR1 SGDLS, CDR2 YYNGEE. V shed 0 bases and J shed 3 bases, with 14 bases lying between them. The CDR3 DNA reads as TGTGCCAGCAGCGTAGATAGGGTACAATTAACAGATACGCAGTATTTT. Protein: CASSVDRVQLTDTQYF.

V usage is TRBV24-1 and J usage is TRBJ2-5; D is perhaps TRBD1 or TRBD2 (5 bases each). The CDR3 runs 15 residues. The germline V and J ends were trimmed by 1 base and 5 bases, with 13 bases remaining between them. The germline V gene has CDR1 KGHDR and CDR2 SFDVKD. DNA of the CDR3: TGTGCCACCAGTGATTTTCAGGGTGAGGGGGAGACCCAGTACTTC. Amino acid sequence: CATSDFQGEGETQYF.

The chain links TRBV12-3 or TRBV12-4 to TRBJ2-5; 8 bases fit TRBD1. The assigned J gene may be wrong: the sequence end matches TRBJ2-7 better. This CDR3 has 13 amino acids. The CDR3 DNA reads as TGTGCCAGCAGCCGGGACAGGCTTCGCGAGCAGTACTTC. It codes for CASSRDRLREQYF.

The rearrangement uses TRBV7-9 and TRBJ2-1; 7 bases agree with TRBD2. The ends lost 0 bases at V and 3 bases at J; junction bases unmatched: 8. The CDR3 runs 17 residues. The germline gives CDR1 SEHNR, CDR2 FQNEAQ (reference sequence). CDR3 DNA: TGTGCCAGCAGCTTAGCGGGAGGGTATCGGGGCTACAATGAGCAGTTCTTC. The encoded protein is CASSLAGGYRGYNEQFF.

This clonotype was counted between two and nine times. CDR3 bases: TGTGCCAGCAGTTACGGCGGGTACCAGCCCCAGCATTTT. Translating it yields CASSYGGYQPQHF. The rearrangement uses TRBV6-5 and TRBJ1-5, with D hard to call. The length of the CDR3 is 13 residues. Germline V gives CDR1 MNHEY, CDR2 SVGAGI. The V end lost 2 bases, the J end lost 7 bases, and 9 bases lay between the germline ends.

The chain couples TRBV3-1 to TRBJ1-4; D is possibly TRBD1 (5 bases). V was cut by 4 bases and J by 9 bases, with 15 bases left in between. The CDR3 is made up of 14 amino acids. Germline values: CDR1 LGHDT, CDR2 YNNKEL (reference sequence). CDR3 amino acids: CASSPGMEVQKLFF. The CDR3 nucleotides read TGTGCCAGCAGCCCAGGGATGGAAGTTCAAAAACTGTTTTTT.

This chain joins TRBV3-1 and TRBJ2-7, with D perhaps TRBD1 (6 bases). Germline values: CDR1 LGHDT, CDR2 YNNKEL (reference sequence). V lost 2 bases and J 7 bases, leaving 21 bases between the germline ends. CDR3 size: 16 residues. CDR3 nucleotide sequence: TGTGCCAGCAGCCAACTCTCCCTGGGGCAGGGGAATGAGCAGTACTTC. It is translated as CASSQLSLGQGNEQYF.

The chain combines TRBV6-5 with TRBJ2-7; tentatively, D is TRBD1 or TRBD2 (6 bases each). Germline loops: CDR1 MNHEY, CDR2 SVGAGI. CDR3 size: 14 residues. V lost 2 bases, J lost 2 bases, and 10 bases lay in between. In DNA form, the CDR3 reads TGTGCCAGCAGTTACGTGGGGGGCACCTACGAGCAGTACTTC. This sequence encodes CASSYVGGTYEQYF.

In DNA form, the CDR3 reads TGTGCCAGCAGCCAGGGAAGGTCTGGGGCCAACGTCCTGACTTTC. Its protein is CASSQGRSGANVLTF. The chain employs TRBV14 and TRBJ2-6, with D hard to call. The V gene's germline CDR1 is SGHDN and CDR2 FVKESK. Trimming removed 3 bases at V and 1 base at J, with 7 bases between. This CDR3 spans 15 amino acids.

This clonotype has more than one count but fewer than ten. The chain employs TRBV20-1 and TRBJ2-7; D might be TRBD2 (5 bases). The CDR3 is 13 residues long. The ends were cut back, 5 bases at V and 2 bases at J, with 13 bases in the middle. Looked up from germline, CDR1 is DFQATT and CDR2 is SNEGSKA (reference sequence). The CDR3 bases are TGCAGTGCTCGCAGCGGAACTACCTACGAGCAGTACTTC. It yields the protein CSARSGTTYEQYF.

This clonotype was found many times. The rearrangement links TRBV6-5 to TRBJ2-5; a weak D match, TRBD2 (6 bases). V was clipped by 10 bases and J by 0 bases, with 12 bases between them. The CDR3 consists of 13 residues. Germline CDR1 is MNHEY and CDR2 is SVGAGI. The CDR3 spells CATRRDYQETQYF. Here the CDR3 DNA reads TGTGCCACTCGTAGGGACTACCAAGAGACCCAGTACTTC.

Concerning this clonotype itself: Since a much larger clone is just one base distant, this may be a read error. The V gene is TRBV4-2, the J gene TRBJ2-4; 7 nucleotides line up with TRBD2. The CDR3 totals 15 residues. CDR1 is LGHNA and CDR2 is YNFKEQ in the germline V gene. DNA for the CDR3: TGTGTCAGCAGCCAACTTCTGCGGGAGTTGAACATTCAGTACTTC. The encoded protein is CVSSQLLRELNIQYF.

This clonotype showed up just a few times. The rearrangement uses TRBV28 and TRBJ2-4; D is uncertain. The V end lost 2 bases, the J end lost 8 bases, and 4 bases lay between the germline ends. The CDR3 sequence is 11 residues long. Germline lookup yields CDR1 MDHEN and CDR2 SYDVKM. DNA of the CDR3: TGTGCCAGCAGTTTAGCACACATTCAGTACTTC. Its translation is CASSLAHIQYF.

The chain has TRBV20-1 and TRBJ2-7; TRBD1 or TRBD2 may be the D gene (5 bases each). The better agreement between TRBJ2-5 and the DNA end casts doubt on the J call. Per the germline V gene, CDR1 is DFQATT and CDR2 is SNEGSKA (reference sequence). The CDR3 runs to 15 residues. CDR3 protein: CSVFPPGRRTETQYF. Written as DNA, the CDR3 is TGCAGTGTTTTTCCTCCGGGACGGCGAACAGAGACCCAGTACTTC.

The chain couples TRBV4-3 to TRBJ2-5; D not certain. The germline gives CDR1 LGHNA, CDR2 YSLEER. CDR3 length: 12 amino acids. Trimming removed 0 bases from V and 11 bases from J, with 10 bases in between. CDR3 loop: CASSQEYNEQYF. CDR3 nucleotide sequence: TGCGCCAGCAGCCAAGAGTACAATGAGCAGTACTTC.

Of note for this clonotype: At one end the junction does not follow the germline gene, possibly because of a read error. CDR3 amino acids: CAGSVSRVGTEAFF. CDR3 coding DNA: TGTGCCGGCAGCGTAAGCAGGGTGGGCACTGAAGCTTTCTTT. The chain uses TRBV9 and TRBJ1-1; D may be TRBD1 (5 bases). The CDR3 runs to 14 residues. CDR1 SGDLS and CDR2 YYNGEE come from the germline V gene.

V usage is TRBV7-2 and J usage is TRBJ2-3, with 13 bases aligning to TRBD2. The V gene end was trimmed by 4 bases and the J gene end by 0 bases; junction bases not matched to a gene: 7. Looked up from germline, CDR1 is SGHTA and CDR2 is FQGNSA. The CDR3 spans 18 residues. Here the CDR3 DNA reads TGTGCCAGCAGCTCGGGACTAGCGGGGATAACTAGCACAGATACGCAGTATTTT. It specifies CASSSGLAGITSTDTQYF.

Only a few counts were recorded for this clonotype. The CDR3 DNA sequence: TGCGCCAGCAGCTTGGCCTCGGGACAGGGTGCTTTCGATACGCAGTATTTT. Amino acids: CASSLASGQGAFDTQYF. V gene TRBV5-1 combines with J gene TRBJ2-3; 9 nucleotides agree with TRBD1. V dropped 0 bases and J dropped 6; count of bases not matched to a gene: 11. Germline V CDR1 and CDR2: SGHRS, YFSETQ. The CDR3 totals 17 residues.

This clonotype was recorded only once. The chain is built from TRBV29-1 and TRBJ1-2; 9 nucleotides agree with TRBD1. The CDR3 spans 11 residues. CDR1 and CDR2 from the germline V gene are SQVTM and ANQGSEA. The junction had 6 bases not matched to a gene; V was cut back by 8 bases and J by 8 bases. In nucleotides, the CDR3 is TGCAGCCAAAAAACAGGGGGCGGCTACACCTTC. As protein: CSQKTGGGYTF.

This chain connects TRBV5-1 to TRBJ2-2; D perhaps matches TRBD1 (6 bases). The germline V and J ends were trimmed by 1 base and 0 bases, with 10 bases remaining between them. CDR1 and CDR2 from the germline V gene are SGHRS and YFSETQ. There are 16 residues in the CDR3. CDR3 bases: TGCGCCAGCAGCTTGTATGGGACATCGAACACCGGGGAGCTGTTTTTT. Encoded protein: CASSLYGTSNTGELFF. The whole variable domain, remainder taken from reference TRBV5-1 and TRBJ2-2, is KAGVTQTPRYLIKTRGQQVTLSCSPISGHRSVSWYQQTPGQGLQFLFEYFSETQRNKGNFPGRFSGRQFSNSRSEMNVSTLELGDSALYLCASSLYGTSNTGELFFGEGSRLTVL.

This clonotype was counted a single time. This rearrangement joins TRBV12-3 or TRBV12-4 to TRBJ2-1; D is possibly TRBD1 (6 bases). CDR3 length equals 13 residues. V gave up 7 bases and J gave up 12 bases, with 19 bases separating them. The CDR3 loop is CASTDGGGLAQFF. The CDR3 coding sequence is TGTGCCAGCACCGATGGGGGCGGGTTGGCGCAGTTCTTC.

CDR3 nucleotide sequence: TGCGCCAGCAGACGAACTAGCGGGCGTACGAGCTCCTACAATGAGCAGTACTTC. Protein sequence: CASRRTSGRTSSYNEQYF. The chain couples TRBV5-1 to TRBJ2-1; 9 bases match TRBD2. With the DNA end fitting TRBJ2-7 better, the J assignment may be wrong. Germline loops: CDR1 SGHRS, CDR2 YFSETQ. This CDR3 has 18 residues.

The genes are TRBV7-9 and TRBJ1-5; 8 bases are shared with TRBD1. Germline CDR1 is SEHNR and CDR2 is FQNEAQ (reference sequence). The ends lost 4 bases at V and 6 bases at J; junction bases unmatched: 8. There are 15 residues in the CDR3. CDR3 sequence: CASSSSGTGIQPQHF. The CDR3 nucleotides read TGTGCCAGCAGCTCCTCCGGGACAGGAATTCAGCCCCAGCATTTT.

In this sample, this clonotype turned up many times. The V call is TRBV29-1, the J call TRBJ2-7; 9 bases align to TRBD1. The junction had 5 bases not matched to a gene; V was cut back by 6 bases and J by 5 bases. The CDR3 extends over 12 amino acids. Germline CDR1 is SQVTM and CDR2 is ANQGSEA. The CDR3 region has the DNA TGCAGCGTGGGACAGGGCTACCACGAGCAGTACTTC. Protein: CSVGQGYHEQYF.

The V call is TRBV30, the J call TRBJ2-1; 15 bases fit TRBD2. Germline V gene data show CDR1 as GTSNPN and CDR2 as SVGIG (reference sequence). Trimming cost V 0 bases and J 11 bases; bases outside gene matches: 5. The CDR3 covers 15 residues. CDR3 protein: CAWSVPGLAGGQQFF. CDR3 sequence (DNA): TGTGCCTGGAGTGTCCCGGGACTAGCGGGGGGCCAGCAGTTCTTC.

As to this clonotype: Being one base from a much bigger clone, this may be a read error. This chain connects TRBV5-1 to TRBJ2-1; 9 bases are a match to TRBD1. Trimming took 9 bases from V and 7 from J; bases not matched to a gene: 11. Germline CDR1 is SGHRS and CDR2 is YFSETQ. CDR3 length equals 14 residues. CDR3: CANRGTGLENEQFF. The CDR3 coding sequence is TGCGCCAACAGGGGGACAGGGTTAGAGAATGAGCAGTTCTTC. Using reference TRBV5-1 and TRBJ2-1 for the parts outside the CDR3, the full variable domain is KAGVTQTPRYLIKTRGQQVTLSCSPISGHRSVSWYQQTPGQGLQFLFEYFSETQRNKGNFPGRFSGRQFSNSRSEMNVSTLELGDSALYLCANRGTGLENEQFFGPGTRLTVL.